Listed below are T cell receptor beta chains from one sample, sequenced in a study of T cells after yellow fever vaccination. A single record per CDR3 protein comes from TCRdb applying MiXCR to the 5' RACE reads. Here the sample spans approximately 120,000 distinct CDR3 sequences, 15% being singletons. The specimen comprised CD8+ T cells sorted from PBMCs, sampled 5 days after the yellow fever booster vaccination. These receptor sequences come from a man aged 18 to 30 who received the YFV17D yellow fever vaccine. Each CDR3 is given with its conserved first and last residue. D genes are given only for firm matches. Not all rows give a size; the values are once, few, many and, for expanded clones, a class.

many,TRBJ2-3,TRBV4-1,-,TGCGCCAGCAGCCGAATCTCGGGACGGAGCACAGATACGCAGTATTTT,CASSRISGRSTDTQYF
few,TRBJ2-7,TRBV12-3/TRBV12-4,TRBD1,TGTGCCAGCAGTTTCAGGGGGCCACTGGGCGAGCAGTACTTC,CASSFRGPLGEQYF
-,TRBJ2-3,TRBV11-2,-,TGTGCCAGCAGCCCCGGGGTCCGGGCAGATACGCAGTATTTT,CASSPGVRADTQYF
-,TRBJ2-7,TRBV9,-,TGTGCCAGCAGCGTAGCGGCCCCGGCCTACGAGCAGTACTTC,CASSVAAPAYEQYF
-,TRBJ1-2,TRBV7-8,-,TGTGCCAGCAGCTTTTTGGACGGCTTTGAGTATGGCTACACCTTC,CASSFLDGFEYGYTF
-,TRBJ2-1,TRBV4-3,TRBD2,TGCGCCAGCAGCCAAGATAATCCAACTAGCGGGGGGGTCTGGTCCTACAATGAGCAGTTCTTC,CASSQDNPTSGGVWSYNEQFF
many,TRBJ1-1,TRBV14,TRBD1,TGTGCCAGCAGCTCACAGGGGGCGCAGAGCACTGAAGCTTTCTTT,CASSSQGAQSTEAFF
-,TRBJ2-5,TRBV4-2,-,TGTGCCAGCAGCCAAGATCGCGGCCAGCAAGAGACCCAGTACTTC,CASSQDRGQQETQYF
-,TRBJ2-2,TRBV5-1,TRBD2,TGCGCCAGCAGCTTGGCTCTAGCGGGGGAAAACACCGGGGAGCTGTTTTTT,CASSLALAGENTGELFF
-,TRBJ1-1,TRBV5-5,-,TGTGCCAGCAGCGGGGGAGGGTCGGGGGTGAACACTGAAGCTTTCTTT,CASSGGGSGVNTEAFF
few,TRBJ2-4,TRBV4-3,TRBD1,TGCGCCAGCAGCCAAGAGGGACAGGGTACAAGTCCTTTAGCCAAAAACATTCAGTACTTC,CASSQEGQGTSPLAKNIQYF
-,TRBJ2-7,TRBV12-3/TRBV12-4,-,TGTGCCAGCAGTAGCACCACAGGAACCCTCTACGAGCAGTACTTC,CASSSTTGTLYEQYF
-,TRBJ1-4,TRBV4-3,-,TGCGCCAGCAGCCCAAACCTGACCCCCTCTTTAACAGGGCCTCCAACTAATGAAAAACTGTTTTTT,CASSPNLTPSLTGPPTNEKLFF
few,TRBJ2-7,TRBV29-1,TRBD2,TGCAGCGCCGGGGGGACCTACGAGCAGTACTTC,CSAGGTYEQYF
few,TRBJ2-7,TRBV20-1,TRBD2,TGCAGTGCTAGAGCCCTAGCGGGGGGATACGAGCAGTACTTC,CSARALAGGYEQYF
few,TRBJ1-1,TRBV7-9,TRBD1,TGTGCCAGCAGCGGACAGGTAGACACTGAAGCTTTCTTT,CASSGQVDTEAFF
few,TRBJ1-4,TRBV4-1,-,TGCGCCAGCAGCCAAGATCATCGGGAAAGAGCGGAAAAACTGTTTTTT,CASSQDHRERAEKLFF
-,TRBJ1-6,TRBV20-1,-,TGCAGTGCTAGAACCAGTCGGGGGGGGCTAAGCTCCTATAATTCACCCCTCCACTTT,CSARTSRGGLSSYNSPLHF
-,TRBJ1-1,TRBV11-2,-,TGTGCCAGCAGATTTGCCCGAAACACTGAAGCTTTCTTT,CASRFARNTEAFF
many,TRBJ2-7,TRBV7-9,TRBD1,TGTGCCAGCAGTTCGACAGGGGTAAATTCCTACGAGCAGTACTTC,CASSSTGVNSYEQYF
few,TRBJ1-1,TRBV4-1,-,TGCGCCAGCAGCCAAGATAGGCTGGCGGTGAACACTGAAGCTTTCTTT,CASSQDRLAVNTEAFF
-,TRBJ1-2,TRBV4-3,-,TGCGCCAGCAGCCAAGACAGCCTCCCCGACTATGGCTACACCTTC,CASSQDSLPDYGYTF
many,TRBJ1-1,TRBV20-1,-,TGCAGTGCTAGGGGGGCGAACACTGAAGCTTTCTTT,CSARGANTEAFF
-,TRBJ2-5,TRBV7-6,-,TGTGCCAGCAGCTTAGGTGGGGAAGAGACCCAGTACTTC,CASSLGGEETQYF
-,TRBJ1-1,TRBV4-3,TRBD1,TGCGCCAGCAGCCAAGAAAACCCGGGACAGCTTAACACTGAAGCTTTCTTT,CASSQENPGQLNTEAFF
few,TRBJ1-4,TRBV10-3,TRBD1,TGTGCCATCCGACAGGGCGATAATGAAAAACTGTTTTTT,CAIRQGDNEKLFF
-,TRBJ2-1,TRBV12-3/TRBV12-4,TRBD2,TGTGCCAGCAGAGAACCGGGACTAGCGTACAATGAGCAGTTCTTC,CASREPGLAYNEQFF
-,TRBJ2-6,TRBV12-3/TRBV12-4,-,TGTGCCAGCAGTGACCTGTTTGGTTCTGGGGCCAACGTCCTGACTTTC,CASSDLFGSGANVLTF
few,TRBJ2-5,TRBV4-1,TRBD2,TGCGCCAGCAGCCAGCTACTAGCGGGGTTGAGAGAGACCCAGTACTTC,CASSQLLAGLRETQYF
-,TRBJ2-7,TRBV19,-,TGTGCCAGTAGTATAGGACAAGGCGAGTACGAGCAGTACTTC,CASSIGQGEYEQYF
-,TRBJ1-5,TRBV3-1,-,TGTGCCAGCAGCCGAGGCAGTCAGCCCCAGCATTTT,CASSRGSQPQHF